These 16 T cell receptor beta chains were all obtained from the same sample, sequenced in a study of blood T cell repertoires in COVID-19. Produced via immunoSEQ multiplex PCR; TCRdb's table is partial and in-frame only. The sample includes around 34,000 clones, roughly 86% of them seen just once. The sample consisted of peripheral blood. These receptors all come from an elderly man with active or convalescent COVID-19.

The chain links TRBV5-6 to TRBJ1-1; possible D gene TRBD1, 5 bases. The CDR3 is made up of 13 amino acids. V lost 0 bases and J 7 bases, leaving 10 bases between the germline ends. Germline-derived CDR1 and CDR2 are SGHDT and YYEEEE. CDR3 sequence (DNA): TGTGCCAGCAGCTTGGCAGGGCGGAGTGAAGCTTTCTTT. Amino acid sequence: CASSLAGRSEAFF.

This chain joins TRBV27 and TRBJ2-1; D may be TRBD1 (6 bases). V was clipped by 6 bases and J by 7 bases, with 13 bases between them. Looked up from germline, CDR1 is MNHEY and CDR2 is SMNVEV (reference sequence). This CDR3 contains 13 residues. CDR3 nucleotides: TGTGCCAGCAGGCAACAGGGCCCTAATGAGCAGTTCTTC. It specifies CASRQQGPNEQFF.

V usage is TRBV5-6 and J usage is TRBJ2-7, with 8 bases identical to TRBD1. CDR3 size: 15 residues. V gave up 4 bases and J gave up 5 bases; unmatched junction bases: 11. CDR1 and CDR2 (germline): SGHDT, YYEEEE. CDR3 in amino acids: CASSLTGTGNHEQYF. In nucleotides, the CDR3 is TGTGCCAGCAGCCTCACCGGGACAGGTAACCACGAGCAGTACTTC.

The rearrangement links TRBV7-6 to TRBJ2-7, with 9 positions matching TRBD1. Trimming removed 3 bases from V and 4 bases from J; junction bases left unmatched: 16. Germline V gene data show CDR1 as SGHVS and CDR2 as FNYEAQ. The CDR3 has 18 amino acids. The CDR3 nucleotides read TGTGCCAGCAGCTTGGTTGATCCGGGACAGGGCCTGTCTTACGAGCAGTACTTC. Residues: CASSLVDPGQGLSYEQYF.

The chain joins TRBV28 to TRBJ1-1, with D perhaps TRBD1 (5 bases). In germline, CDR1 is MDHEN, CDR2 SYDVKM. Trimming stripped 5 bases from V and 11 bases from J, with 15 bases between. CDR3 length equals 12 residues. This CDR3 is CASSGAPRKAFF. CDR3 DNA sequence: TGTGCCAGCAGTGGGGCCCCTCGTAAGGCTTTCTTT.

This chain's CDR3 is CASSQDPPGVGVRTEAFF. DNA for the CDR3: TGCGCCAGCAGCCAAGACCCCCCAGGGGTCGGAGTGAGAACTGAAGCTTTCTTT. The chain recombines TRBV4-3 with TRBJ1-1; weak D call: TRBD1 (6 bases). This CDR3 contains 18 residues. V was trimmed by 0 bases and J by 5 bases, leaving 22 bases between them. Germline values: CDR1 LGHNA, CDR2 YSLEER.

This clone was observed a handful of times. The rearrangement uses TRBV6-2 or TRBV6-3 and TRBJ2-1, with a tentative D call TRBD2 (6 bases). CDR1 is MNHEY and CDR2 is SVGEGT in the germline V gene. V gave up 6 bases and J gave up 9 bases, with 9 bases separating them. The CDR3 has 11 residues. The CDR3 sequence is CASSLGGEQFF. The CDR3 nucleotides read TGTGCCAGCAGCCTCGGGGGTGAGCAGTTCTTC.

V usage is TRBV4-3 and J usage is TRBJ1-2; TRBD1 aligns across 7 bases. This CDR3 has 15 amino acids. Germline CDR1 is LGHNA and CDR2 is YSLEER. Trimming cost V 0 bases and J 5 bases; bases outside gene matches: 6. The CDR3 coding sequence is TGCGCCAGCAGCCAAGAGTATCGGGACAGATATGGCTACACCTTC. Translation: CASSQEYRDRYGYTF.

The CDR3: CASSPLGAGGQETQYF. As DNA, the CDR3 is TGCGCCAGCAGCCCCCTTGGGGCGGGAGGACAAGAGACCCAGTACTTC. J is TRBJ2-5 and V is TRBV4-1; 8 bases align to TRBD2. J gave up 2 bases and V 4 bases, and 9 bases lay outside the gene matches. The CDR3 consists of 16 residues. Germline CDR1 and CDR2: MGHRA and YSYEKL.

This clone was seen a single time. CDR3 DNA sequence: TGCGCCAGCAGCTTTGGGCTTTCCTACGAGCAGTACTTC. Protein: CASSFGLSYEQYF. The rearrangement links TRBV5-1 to TRBJ2-7; D not resolved. The ends were cut back, 2 bases at V and 1 base at J, with 7 bases in the middle. The CDR3 totals 13 residues. CDR1 is SGHRS, CDR2 YFSETQ, per germline.

The chain links TRBV15 to TRBJ2-3, with 9 bases lining up with TRBD2. This CDR3 is built from 18 residues. V lost 0 bases, J lost 1 base, and 8 bases stayed unmatched. The germline V gene encodes CDR1 LNHNV and CDR2 YYDKDF (reference sequence). CDR3 coding DNA: TGTGCCACCAGCAGAGATTACAGACTAGCGGTCGGCACAGATACGCAGTATTTT. It specifies CATSRDYRLAVGTDTQYF.

In DNA form, the CDR3 reads TGTGCCAGCAGCTTAGGGGGACTAGCGGGAGAAGGAAATACGCAGTATTTT. It specifies CASSLGGLAGEGNTQYF. The genes are TRBV7-9 and TRBJ2-3; TRBD2 agrees at 14 bases. The V gene end was trimmed by 1 base and the J gene end by 7 bases; junction bases not matched to a gene: 7. Germline V lookup: CDR1 SEHNR, CDR2 FQNEAQ (reference sequence). The CDR3 contains 17 residues. The variable domain in full, with the rest retrieved from reference TRBV7-9 and TRBJ2-3, is DTGVSQNPRHKITKRGQNVTFRCDPISEHNRLYWYRQTLGQGPEFLTYFQNEAQLEKSRLLSDRFSAERPKGSFSTLEIQRTEQGDSAMYLCASSLGGLAGEGNTQYFGPGTRLTVL.

The chain combines TRBV19 with TRBJ2-7; TRBD2 matches 8 bases. Germline CDR1 LNHDA, CDR2 SQIVND (reference sequence). The CDR3 has 12 amino acids. Trimming took 5 bases from V and 7 from J; bases not matched to a gene: 4. CDR3 nucleotide sequence: TGTGCCAGTAGTCTCCTAGCGGGTGAGCAGTACTTC. Translation: CASSLLAGEQYF.

CDR3: CASSQNTGTGVYGYTF. CDR3 in DNA: TGCGCCAGCAGCCAAAATACGGGCACAGGGGTCTATGGCTACACCTTC. The chain has TRBV4-3 and TRBJ1-2; 7 nucleotides line up with TRBD1. The CDR3 runs to 16 residues. The V segment lost 2 bases and the J segment 4 bases; nucleotides outside the gene matches: 10. Germline CDR1 is LGHNA and CDR2 is YSLEER.

The chain carries TRBV5-1 and TRBJ1-4, with D unresolved. Trimming pared 5 bases from V and 0 bases from J, leaving 11 bases between. CDR3 length equals 15 residues. Looked up from germline, CDR1 is SGHRS and CDR2 is YFSETQ. CDR3 coding DNA: TGCGCCAGCAGATATAGCGGGACAACTAATGAAAAACTGTTTTTT. Translated, it gives CASRYSGTTNEKLFF.

There are a few counts of this clone. The chain has TRBV6-6 and TRBJ1-5; D may be TRBD1 (6 bases). The germline V and J ends were trimmed by 0 bases and 3 bases, with 9 bases remaining between them. The CDR3 has 15 residues. Germline V gives CDR1 MNHNY, CDR2 SVGAGI (reference sequence). In DNA form, the CDR3 reads TGTGCCAGCAGTTACTCGAGGACAGCCAATCAGCCCCAGCATTTT. Its protein is CASSYSRTANQPQHF.